The clone carrying this TCR beta chain was recorded only once. No antigen is known for it. The source of the sample is a study of cytomegalovirus exposure and HLA in healthy donors. Both 60 Vbeta primers and 13 Jbeta primers went into the PCR. Clones were sequenced by immunoSEQ multiplex PCR, and TCRdb holds only the in-frame ones, with some missing. Of about 120,000 clones in the sample, about 83% were seen once. Study results and limitations: Listed as cytomegalovirus-associated were 164 TCR beta chains. By HLA locus, TCR association rates varied in a later analysis, with DRB1 showing the most and HLA-C the fewest. Sequencing probably produced one cluster of sequence variants that were highly shared.

When sampled, the donors appeared nominally healthy, though they likely had unrecorded immune exposures. Sequencing used PBMCs. The sequence was collected from a woman in her thirties or forties in good health and CMV-seropositive.

The CDR3 DNA is TGTGCCAGTAGTTCCCCGCGGACTAGCGGGGGGCCTTACGAGCAGTACTTC. Translating it yields CASSSPRTSGGPYEQYF. The chain links TRBV19 to TRBJ2-7, with TRBD2 matching 14 bases. The V and J ends lost 5 bases and 4 bases, in that order; junction bases with no gene match: 10. Germline values: CDR1 LNHDA, CDR2 SQIVND (reference sequence). The CDR3 extends over 17 amino acids. The variable domain in full, with the rest retrieved from reference TRBV19 and TRBJ2-7, is DGGITQSPKYLFRKEGQNVTLSCEQNLNHDAMYWYRQDPGQGLRLIYYSQIVNDFQKGDIAEGYSVSREKKESFPLTVTSAQKNPTAFYLCASSSPRTSGGPYEQYFGPGTRLTVT.